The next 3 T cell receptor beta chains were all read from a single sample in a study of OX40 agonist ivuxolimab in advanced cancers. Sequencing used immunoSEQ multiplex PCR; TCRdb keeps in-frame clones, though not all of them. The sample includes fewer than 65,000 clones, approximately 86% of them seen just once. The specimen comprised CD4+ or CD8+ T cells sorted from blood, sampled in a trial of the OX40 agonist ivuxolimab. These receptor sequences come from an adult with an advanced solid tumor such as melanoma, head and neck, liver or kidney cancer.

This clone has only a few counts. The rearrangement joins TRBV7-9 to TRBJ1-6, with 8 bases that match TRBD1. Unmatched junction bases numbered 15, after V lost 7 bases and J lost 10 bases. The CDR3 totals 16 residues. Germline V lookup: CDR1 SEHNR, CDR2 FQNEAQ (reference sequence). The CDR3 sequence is CASNLDRASRYSPLHF. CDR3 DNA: TGTGCCAGCAACCTGGACAGGGCTAGCCGCTACTCACCCCTCCACTTT.

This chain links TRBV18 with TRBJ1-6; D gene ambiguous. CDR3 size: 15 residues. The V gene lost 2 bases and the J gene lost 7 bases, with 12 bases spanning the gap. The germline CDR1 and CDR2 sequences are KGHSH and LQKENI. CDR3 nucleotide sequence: TGTGCCAGCTCACCAGACGCAGGATCGAATTCACCCCTCCACTTT. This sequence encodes CASSPDAGSNSPLHF. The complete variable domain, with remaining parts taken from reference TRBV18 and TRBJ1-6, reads NAGVMQNPRHLVRRRGQEARLRCSPMKGHSHVYWYRQLPEEGLKFMVYLQKENIIDESGMPKERFSAEFPKEGPSILRIQQVVRGDSAAYFCASSPDAGSNSPLHFGNGTRLTVT.

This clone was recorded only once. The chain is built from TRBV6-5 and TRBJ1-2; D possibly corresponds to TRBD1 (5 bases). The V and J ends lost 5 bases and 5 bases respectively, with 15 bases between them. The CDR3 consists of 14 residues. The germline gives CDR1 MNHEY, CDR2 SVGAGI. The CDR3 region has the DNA TGTGCCAGCAGTGAAGTTCAGGGTTGGTATGGCTACACCTTC. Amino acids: CASSEVQGWYGYTF.